The TCR beta chain described here comes from a study of blood T cells in healthy people across ages. Next came a second PCR, run for about 6 to 11 cycles, which used a sample-barcoded 5' primer along with a J-beta primer mix. TCRdb re-analysed the 5' RACE reads in MiXCR, keeping a single row per CDR3 protein. In the table there are about 1.8 million distinct CDR3 sequences, about 50% of which are singletons. The V gene's germline CDR1 is SNHLY and CDR2 FYNNEI. The CDR3 is 15 residues long. The V gene lost 7 bases and the J gene lost 2 bases, with 18 bases spanning the gap. The receptor was derived from a woman in her thirties or forties in good health. The sequenced material came from blood. This chain uses TRBV2 with TRBJ2-7, with a tentative D call TRBD1 (6 bases). CDR3 bases: TGTGCCAGCACCCAAGCCGGACAGCCGACCTACGAGCAGTACTTC. Its translation is CASTQAGQPTYEQYF. The entire variable domain, with the rest obtained from reference TRBV2 and TRBJ2-7, is as follows: EPEVTQTPSHQVTQMGQEVILRCVPISNHLYFYWYRQILGQKVEFLVSFYNNEISEKSEIFDDQFSVERPDGSNFTLKIRSTKLEDSAMYFCASTQAGQPTYEQYFGPGTRLTVT.